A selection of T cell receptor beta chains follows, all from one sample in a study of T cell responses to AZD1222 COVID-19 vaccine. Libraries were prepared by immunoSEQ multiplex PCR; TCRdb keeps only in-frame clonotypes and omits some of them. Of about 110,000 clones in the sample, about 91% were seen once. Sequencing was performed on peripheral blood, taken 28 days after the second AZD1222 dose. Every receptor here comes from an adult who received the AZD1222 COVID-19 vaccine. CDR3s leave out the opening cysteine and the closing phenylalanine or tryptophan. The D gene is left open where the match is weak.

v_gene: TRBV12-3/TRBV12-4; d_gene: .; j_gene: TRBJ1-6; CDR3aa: ASSLAGRPLH
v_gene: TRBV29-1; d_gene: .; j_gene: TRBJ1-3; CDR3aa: SAYARGVGGTIY
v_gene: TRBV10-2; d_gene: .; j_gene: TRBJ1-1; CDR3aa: ASSTVNTEAF
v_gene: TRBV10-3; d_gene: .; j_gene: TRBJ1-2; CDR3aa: AISVPTGLDYGYT
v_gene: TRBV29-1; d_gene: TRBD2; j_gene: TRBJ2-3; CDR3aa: SATSGGGTDTQY
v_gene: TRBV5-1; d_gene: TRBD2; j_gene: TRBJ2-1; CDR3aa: ASSSSPGGGPNEQF
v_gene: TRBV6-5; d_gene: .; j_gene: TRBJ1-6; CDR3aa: ASGNYSPLH
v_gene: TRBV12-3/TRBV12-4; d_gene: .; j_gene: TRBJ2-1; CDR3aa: ASSLPSNEQF
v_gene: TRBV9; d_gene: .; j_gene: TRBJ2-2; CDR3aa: ASSVDYTGELF
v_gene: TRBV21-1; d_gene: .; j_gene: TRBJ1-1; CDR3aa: ASSTSWKESPSMMNTEAF
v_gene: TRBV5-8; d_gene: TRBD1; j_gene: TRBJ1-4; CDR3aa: ASSGRTGNEKLF
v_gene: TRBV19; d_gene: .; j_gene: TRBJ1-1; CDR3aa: ASSLSTGYTEAF
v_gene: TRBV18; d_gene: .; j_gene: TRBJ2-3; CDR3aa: ASSPPWRADTQY
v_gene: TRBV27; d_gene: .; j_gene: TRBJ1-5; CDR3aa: ASSLQGNGNQPQH
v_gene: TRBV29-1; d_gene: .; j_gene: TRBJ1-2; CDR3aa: SVEQLAGYGYT
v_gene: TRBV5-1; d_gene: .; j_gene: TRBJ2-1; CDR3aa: ASSSPNRGETYNEQF
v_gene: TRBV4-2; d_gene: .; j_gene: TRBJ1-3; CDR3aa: ASSQDGGRSGNTIY
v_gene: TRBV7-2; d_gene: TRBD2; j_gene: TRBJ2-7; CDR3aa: ASSLTSSGYLDYEQY
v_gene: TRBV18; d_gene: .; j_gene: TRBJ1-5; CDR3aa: ASSPSDSPNQPQH
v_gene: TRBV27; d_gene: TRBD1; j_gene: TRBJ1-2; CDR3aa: ASSLFGQGGYGYT
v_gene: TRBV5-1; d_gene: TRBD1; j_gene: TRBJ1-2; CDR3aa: ASSLVGGQGLGYT
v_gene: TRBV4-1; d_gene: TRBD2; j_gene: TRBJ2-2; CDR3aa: ASSQAAGGRVGELF
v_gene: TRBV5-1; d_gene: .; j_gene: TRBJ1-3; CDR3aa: ASSLNGEGNTIY
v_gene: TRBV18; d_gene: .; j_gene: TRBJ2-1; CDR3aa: ASSPPRLGGNEQF
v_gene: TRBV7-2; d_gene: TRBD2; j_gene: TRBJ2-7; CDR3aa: ASSVSGGTYYEQY
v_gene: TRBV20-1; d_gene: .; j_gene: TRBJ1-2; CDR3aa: SATENYGYT
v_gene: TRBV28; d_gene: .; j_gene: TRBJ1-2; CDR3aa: ASSPAPNYGYT